The rows below give T cell receptor beta chains drawn from one sample of a study of cytomegalovirus exposure and HLA in healthy donors. This table comes from immunoSEQ multiplex PCR, and its TCRdb copy is limited to in-frame clones, with some not included. Seen here are around 38,000 clones, around three fifths observed once, and the top ten hold more than 15%. The source material was PBMCs. These receptors were obtained from a man aged 50-59 years in good health and CMV-seropositive. CDR3s include the opening cysteine and the closing phenylalanine or tryptophan. The D gene is left open where the match is weak. Where a row states a size, it is once, few, many or the class of an expanded clone; other rows omit it.

CDR3 protein	CDR3 DNA	D gene	clone size	V gene	J gene
CASSGTSQETQYF	TGTGCCAGCAGCGGGACTAGTCAAGAGACCCAGTACTTC	TRBD2	.	TRBV7-6	TRBJ2-5
CASSLSYAETGGARGGYTF	TGTGCCAGCAGCTTGAGTTACGCGGAGACAGGGGGTGCAAGAGGTGGCTACACCTTC	TRBD1	few	TRBV5-4	TRBJ1-2
CASSYAPRVYGELFF	TGTGCCAGCAGTTACGCTCCCAGGGTTTACGGGGAGCTGTTTTTT	.	.	TRBV6-5	TRBJ2-2
CASMRGSTNYEQYF	TGTGCCAGCATGCGGGGAAGTACCAACTACGAGCAGTACTTC	.	.	TRBV11-3	TRBJ2-7
CASSESSGGRDTQYF	TGTGCCAGCAGTGAGAGTAGCGGGGGACGAGATACGCAGTATTTT	TRBD2	.	TRBV6-4	TRBJ2-3
CASSQDVYRDEQFF	TGTGCCAGCAGCCAAGACGTCTACAGGGATGAGCAGTTCTTC	.	.	TRBV4-2	TRBJ2-1
CASLGSGYGYTF	TGTGCCAGCTTGGGTTCGGGGTATGGCTACACCTTC	.	few	TRBV6-5	TRBJ1-2
CAWCASGGFDEQFF	TGTGCCTGGTGCGCTAGCGGGGGTTTCGATGAGCAGTTCTTC	TRBD2	.	TRBV30	TRBJ2-1
CGSGKGTEAFF	TGCGGATCAGGGAAGGGAACTGAAGCTTTCTTT	.	few	TRBV20-1	TRBJ1-1
CATSRGTEGNQPQHF	TGTGCCACCAGCAGAGGGACGGAGGGGAATCAGCCCCAGCATTTT	.	.	TRBV15	TRBJ1-5
CASSVGGQMNTEAFF	TGTGCCAGCAGCGTAGGTGGACAGATGAACACTGAAGCTTTCTTT	.	.	TRBV9	TRBJ1-1
CASSSQESSYEQYF	TGTGCCAGCAGCTCACAGGAGAGCTCCTACGAGCAGTACTTC	.	.	TRBV7-9	TRBJ2-7
CASGRDHSYEQYF	TGTGCCAGCGGCAGGGATCACTCCTACGAGCAGTACTTC	.	.	TRBV7-2	TRBJ2-7
CASSFITSGGPEQFF	TGTGCCAGCAGCTTCATAACTAGCGGGGGACCTGAGCAGTTCTTC	TRBD2	.	TRBV5-4	TRBJ2-1
CASSLGTAPYEQYF	TGTGCCAGCAGTTTGGGGACTGCGCCCTACGAGCAGTACTTC	.	once	TRBV28	TRBJ2-7
CASKGAGTGRGEQYF	TGTGCCAGCAAGGGAGCCGGGACAGGGAGGGGCGAGCAGTACTTC	TRBD1	.	TRBV2	TRBJ2-7
CASSSLGQGQETQYF	TGTGCCAGCAGCTCGCTAGGACAGGGGCAAGAGACCCAGTACTTC	TRBD1	.	TRBV7-8	TRBJ2-5
CASSSRTRDLYTQYF	TGTGCCAGCAGCTCGCGGACTAGGGACCTTTATACGCAGTATTTT	TRBD2	.	TRBV7-2	TRBJ2-3
CASSSRAVDTEAFF	TGTGCCAGTAGTAGCAGGGCTGTTGACACTGAAGCTTTCTTT	.	few	TRBV19	TRBJ1-1
CASAIQGATNQPQHF	TGTGCCAGCGCAATACAGGGGGCAACCAATCAGCCCCAGCATTTT	TRBD1	.	TRBV18	TRBJ1-5
CAISEQVRGTDQETQYF	TGTGCCATCAGTGAGCAGGTTCGGGGGACAGATCAAGAGACCCAGTACTTC	.	.	TRBV10-3	TRBJ2-5
CASSENPGQGEQYF	TGTGCCAGCAGTGAAAATCCGGGACAGGGGGAGCAGTACTTC	TRBD1	.	TRBV6-1	TRBJ2-7
CASSSRQLENTGELFF	TGCGCCAGCAGCTCCCGACAGCTCGAGAACACCGGGGAGCTGTTTTTT	.	.	TRBV5-1	TRBJ2-2
CAISEAADGNTIYF	TGTGCCATCAGTGAGGCGGCAGATGGAAACACCATATATTTT	.	few	TRBV10-3	TRBJ1-3
CASSQGQGSYNEQFF	TGTGCCAGCAGCCAAGGACAGGGATCGTACAATGAGCAGTTCTTC	TRBD1	.	TRBV11-3	TRBJ2-1
CAIAGAGNTEAFF	TGTGCCATCGCAGGGGCGGGGAACACTGAAGCTTTCTTT	.	many	TRBV10-3	TRBJ1-1
CASSQDSDQPQHF	TGCGCCAGCAGCCAAGACAGTGATCAGCCCCAGCATTTT	.	.	TRBV4-3	TRBJ1-5
CASSSSGTGGNTIYF	TGTGCCAGCAGCTCGTCCGGGACTGGGGGAAACACCATATATTTT	.	.	TRBV7-2	TRBJ1-3
CASTEDRGLGYTF	TGTGCCAGTACCGAGGACAGGGGGCTTGGCTACACCTTC	TRBD1	.	TRBV19	TRBJ1-2
CASSYSTDIVEKLFF	TGTGCCAGCAGTTACTCGACAGACATTGTGGAAAAACTGTTTTTT	.	few	TRBV6-5	TRBJ1-4
CATSRGARTEAFF	TGTGCCACCAGCAGGGGGGCTAGGACTGAAGCTTTCTTT	.	.	TRBV15	TRBJ1-1
CASSGRDRGGVQYF	TGTGCCAGTAGTGGCAGAGACAGGGGGGGAGTGCAGTACTTC	TRBD1	.	TRBV19	TRBJ2-7
CASSYLHYEQYF	TGTGCCAGCAGTTACCTGCACTACGAGCAGTACTTC	.	.	TRBV6-6	TRBJ2-7
CASRLTGLYGYTF	TGTGCCAGCAGGCTGACAGGGCTCTATGGCTACACCTTC	TRBD1	.	TRBV28	TRBJ1-2
CASSPIPGNLSYNEQFF	TGTGCCAGCAGCCCCATCCCAGGGAACCTCTCCTACAATGAGCAGTTCTTC	.	.	TRBV11-2	TRBJ2-1
CASSYSDRENYGYTF	TGTGCCAGCAGTTACTCGGACAGGGAAAACTATGGCTACACCTTC	TRBD1	.	TRBV6-6	TRBJ1-2
CASSPLVMNTEAFF	TGTGCCAGCAGCCCCCTAGTTATGAACACTGAAGCTTTCTTT	.	once	TRBV2	TRBJ1-1
CASSLKAGLGDTQYF	TGTGCCAGCAGCTTAAAGGCAGGGCTGGGAGATACGCAGTATTTT	.	.	TRBV13	TRBJ2-3
CASSLSTGGEQFF	TGTGCCAGCAGTTTATCGACAGGGGGCGAGCAGTTCTTC	TRBD1	medium-sized	TRBV27	TRBJ2-1
CASSLAFGTDTQYF	TGCGCCAGCAGCTTGGCGTTTGGCACAGATACGCAGTATTTT	.	.	TRBV5-1	TRBJ2-3
CASRGQKETQYF	TGCGCCAGCAGGGGACAGAAGGAGACCCAGTACTTC	TRBD1	.	TRBV10-1	TRBJ2-5
CASSEAGTGYGYTF	TGTGCCAGCAGTGAAGCTGGGACAGGCTATGGCTACACCTTC	TRBD1	.	TRBV6-1	TRBJ1-2